Listed here are 32 T cell receptor beta chains from one sample, sequenced in a study of T cell changes during pregnancy in multiple sclerosis. Profiled with immunoSEQ multiplex PCR; TCRdb holds only in-frame clones, not every one. The profile shows tens of thousands of clones, 80% to 95% of them singletons. The material was CD4+ T cells from peripheral blood mononuclear cells, obtained after pregnancy. Source of these receptors: a female donor in good health, enrolled as a control in a pregnancy study.

The chain employs TRBV28 and TRBJ2-5; 10 nucleotides line up with TRBD2. The CDR3 sequence is 16 residues long. The germline V gene has CDR1 MDHEN and CDR2 SYDVKM. V lost 3 bases, J lost 1 base, and 5 bases stayed unmatched. The CDR3 nucleotides are TGTGCCAGCAGTTTCATCCGGACTAGCGGCCAAGAGACCCAGTACTTC. Translation: CASSFIRTSGQETQYF.

This clone was observed once. The chain joins TRBV5-4 to TRBJ2-3; tentatively, D is TRBD2 (5 bases). CDR1 and CDR2 from the germline V gene are SGHNT and YYREEE (reference sequence). V was trimmed by 0 bases and J by 6 bases, leaving 11 bases between them. This CDR3 has 14 amino acids. The CDR3 protein is CASSLGLSSDTQYF. CDR3 DNA sequence: TGTGCCAGCAGCTTGGGGCTCTCTAGCGATACGCAGTATTTT.

The sample holds one count of this clone. The chain joins TRBV18 to TRBJ1-4, with D perhaps matching TRBD1 (5 bases). The V and J ends lost 6 bases and 7 bases respectively, with 18 bases between them. In germline, CDR1 is KGHSH, CDR2 LQKENI. The CDR3 runs 15 residues. The DNA of the CDR3 is TGTGCCAGCTCGTTGAACCGGGACTGGCTTGAAAAACTGTTTTTT. This gives the protein CASSLNRDWLEKLFF.

The rearrangement joins TRBV4-3 to TRBJ2-7; 11 nucleotides agree with TRBD1. This CDR3 contains 15 residues. Germline CDR1 reads LGHNA; CDR2 reads YSLEER. The V and J ends lost 2 bases and 3 bases, in that order; junction bases with no gene match: 3. The DNA of the CDR3 is TGCGCCAGCAGCCAACGGACAGGGGGCAACTACGAGCAGTACTTC. Its translation is CASSQRTGGNYEQYF.

The chain has TRBV7-3 and TRBJ2-3; D unresolved. Per germline, CDR1 SGHTA and CDR2 FQGTGA. The V end lost 0 bases, the J end lost 4 bases, and 11 bases lay between the germline ends. CDR3 length: 15 residues. The CDR3 sequence is CASSLTSAAPDTQYF. The CDR3 coding sequence is TGTGCCAGCAGCTTAACGTCGGCGGCCCCAGATACGCAGTATTTT.

The rearrangement joins TRBV27 to TRBJ1-1, with unresolved D. The V and J ends lost 5 bases and 6 bases respectively, with 16 bases between them. Germline lookup yields CDR1 MNHEY and CDR2 SMNVEV (reference sequence). This CDR3 spans 14 amino acids. In DNA form, the CDR3 reads TGTGCCAGCAGTATCCAAAGACGGAGTCCTGAAGCTTTCTTT. It codes for CASSIQRRSPEAFF.

The genes are TRBV2 and TRBJ2-1; 7 bases are a match to TRBD1. Per germline, CDR1 SNHLY and CDR2 FYNNEI. With 9 bases clipped from V and 4 bases from J, the junction kept 9 bases outside the gene matches. The CDR3 totals 14 residues. The CDR3 reads CARARDRAYNEQFF. The DNA for the CDR3 is TGTGCCAGGGCCCGGGACAGAGCGTACAATGAGCAGTTCTTC. Based on the CDR3 plus reference TRBV2 and TRBJ2-1, the full variable domain is EPEVTQTPSHQVTQMGQEVILRCVPISNHLYFYWYRQILGQKVEFLVSFYNNEISEKSEIFDDQFSVERPDGSNFTLKIRSTKLEDSAMYFCARARDRAYNEQFFGPGTRLTVL.

The chain joins TRBV4-1 to TRBJ2-2; D call uncertain. This CDR3 spans 15 amino acids. The V gene lost 3 bases and the J gene lost 1 base, with 9 bases spanning the gap. Germline CDR1 is MGHRA and CDR2 is YSYEKL. The CDR3 DNA sequence: TGCGCCAGCAGCCAGGGCAGATTGAACACCGGGGAGCTGTTTTTT. Protein: CASSQGRLNTGELFF.

The chain links TRBV4-2 to TRBJ2-7; tentative D call: TRBD2 (6 bases). The germline V gene encodes CDR1 LGHNA and CDR2 YNFKEQ. Trimming pared 0 bases from V and 4 bases from J, leaving 16 bases between. The CDR3 has 16 residues. In nucleotides, the CDR3 is TGTGCCAGCAGCCAAGAACCAGGGACTTTAGCTTACGAGCAGTACTTC. Its translation is CASSQEPGTLAYEQYF.

J is TRBJ1-2 and V is TRBV27; a possible D gene is TRBD1 (5 bases). In germline, CDR1 is MNHEY, CDR2 SMNVEV (reference sequence). V dropped 5 bases and J dropped 8 bases, with 18 bases sitting between them. CDR3 length: 14 amino acids. The CDR3 sequence is CASSKLGGVKGYTF. CDR3 coding DNA: TGTGCCAGCAGTAAACTCGGGGGTGTAAAAGGCTACACCTTC.

The genes are TRBV7-9 and TRBJ2-7, with 11 bases that match TRBD1. Germline V CDR1 and CDR2: SEHNR, FQNEAQ (reference sequence). The CDR3 length is 14 residues. The V gene end was trimmed by 5 bases and the J gene end by 5 bases; junction bases not matched to a gene: 5. The CDR3 sequence is CASSPDRGLHEQYF. The CDR3 DNA reads as TGTGCCAGCAGCCCGGACAGGGGGCTACACGAGCAGTACTTC.

This rearrangement joins TRBV7-3 to TRBJ2-1, with 11 bases fitting TRBD2. V was pared by 2 bases and J by 5 bases, with 2 bases of the junction left unmatched. The CDR3 is 15 amino acids. The germline CDR1 and CDR2 sequences are SGHTA and FQGTGA. The CDR3 nucleotides are TGTGCCAGCAGCTTAGGGACTAGCGGTGACAATGAGCAGTTCTTC. Protein: CASSLGTSGDNEQFF. The entire variable domain, with the rest obtained from reference TRBV7-3 and TRBJ2-1, is as follows: GAGVSQTPSNKVTEKGKYVELRCDPISGHTALYWYRQSLGQGPEFLIYFQGTGAADDSGLPNDRFFAVRPEGSVSTLKIQRTERGDSAVYLCASSLGTSGDNEQFFGPGTRLTVL.

The chain couples TRBV4-2 to TRBJ1-3; D remains unclear. The CDR3 sequence is 15 residues long. V shed 2 bases and J shed 0 bases, with 8 bases lying between them. From germline, CDR1 is LGHNA and CDR2 YNFKEQ. CDR3 loop: CASSQRSNSGNTIYF. CDR3 DNA: TGTGCCAGCAGCCAACGATCTAACTCTGGAAACACCATATATTTT.

This chain connects TRBV2 to TRBJ2-1; 7 bases match TRBD2. The CDR3 has 14 residues. V lost 3 bases and J lost 4; bases outside the gene matches: 3. Germline V gives CDR1 SNHLY, CDR2 FYNNEI. The CDR3 protein is CASSDRRGYNEQFF. The CDR3 region has the DNA TGTGCCAGCAGTGATCGGCGGGGGTACAATGAGCAGTTCTTC.

This rearrangement joins TRBV7-2 to TRBJ2-3; 15 bases agree with TRBD2. V was clipped by 4 bases and J by 5 bases; unmatched bases: 4. The germline V gene has CDR1 SGHTA and CDR2 FQGNSA. There are 16 residues in the CDR3. The CDR3 DNA reads TGTGCCAGCAGCTCGGGACTAGCGGGAGGAGGAGATACGCAGTATTTT. This gives the protein CASSSGLAGGGDTQYF.

In the case of this clone: Since the CDR3 does not end with the conserved phenylalanine or tryptophan, this likely comes from a read error. The rearrangement links TRBV18 to TRBJ2-7, with a tentative D call TRBD1 (6 bases). CDR3 length: 14 residues. V shed 3 bases and J shed 6 bases, with 15 bases lying between them. CDR1 KGHSH and CDR2 LQKENI come from the germline V gene. CDR3 region: CASSPGPQGSEQYL. The CDR3, as DNA: TGTGCCAGCTCACCGGGTCCTCAGGGGAGCGAGCAGTACCTC.

The chain carries TRBV2 and TRBJ1-2, with 9 nucleotides matching TRBD1. J gave up 4 bases and V 7 bases, and 10 bases lay outside the gene matches. CDR3 length equals 15 residues. The germline V gene has CDR1 SNHLY and CDR2 FYNNEI. The CDR3 sequence is CASIEDRGATYGYTF. DNA of the CDR3: TGTGCCAGCATAGAGGACAGGGGCGCGACCTATGGCTACACCTTC.

This chain connects TRBV19 to TRBJ1-6; unclear D gene. The CDR3 length is 13 residues. Germline V gene lookup returns CDR1 LNHDA and CDR2 SQIVND (reference sequence). V lost 3 bases and J lost 7, with 7 bases in between. CDR3 nucleotides: TGTGCCAGTAGTATGCCTCAGAATTCACCCCTCCACTTT. Translation gives CASSMPQNSPLHF.

V gene TRBV5-4 combines with J gene TRBJ2-2, with TRBD2 as a possible D gene (6 bases). This CDR3 region has 14 residues. Trimming pared 4 bases from V and 4 bases from J, leaving 11 bases between. CDR1 and CDR2 (germline): SGHNT, YYREEE (reference sequence). This CDR3 reads CASSQGLLTGELFF. CDR3 DNA sequence: TGTGCCAGCAGCCAGGGACTTCTCACCGGGGAGCTGTTTTTT.

The rearrangement links TRBV18 to TRBJ2-7; TRBD1 matches at 8 bases. CDR1 and CDR2 from the germline V gene are KGHSH and LQKENI. The CDR3 has 14 amino acids. The J segment lost 3 bases and the V segment lost 0 bases, leaving 1 base of the junction unmatched. The CDR3 reads CASSPPGQGYEQYF. CDR3 in DNA: TGTGCCAGCTCACCACCTGGACAGGGCTACGAGCAGTACTTC. Full variable domain (remainder filled in from reference TRBV18 and TRBJ2-7): NAGVMQNPRHLVRRRGQEARLRCSPMKGHSHVYWYRQLPEEGLKFMVYLQKENIIDESGMPKERFSAEFPKEGPSILRIQQVVRGDSAAYFCASSPPGQGYEQYFGPGTRLTVT.

The chain has TRBV2 and TRBJ2-7; 8 bases map to TRBD2. The CDR3 has 16 amino acids. V lost 8 bases, J lost 6 bases, and 18 bases stayed unmatched. The V gene's germline CDR1 is SNHLY and CDR2 FYNNEI. CDR3 nucleotides: TGTGCCAGCGGCGGACTAGCAATTTCCCTCCCCCGCGAGCAGTACTTC. Its protein is CASGGLAISLPREQYF.

This chain joins TRBV4-3 and TRBJ2-7; D may be TRBD2 (6 bases). The CDR3 spans 14 residues. Germline V gene lookup returns CDR1 LGHNA and CDR2 YSLEER. Between the trimmed V and J ends, which lost 0 bases and 2 bases, there was a span of 8 bases. The CDR3 here is CASSQEPGAYEQYF. The CDR3 nucleotides are TGCGCCAGCAGCCAAGAGCCGGGGGCCTACGAGCAGTACTTC.

The genes are TRBV2 and TRBJ1-3, with D unclear. This CDR3 is 15 amino acids long. Trimming pared 6 bases from V and 3 bases from J, leaving 15 bases between. CDR1 is SNHLY, CDR2 FYNNEI, per germline. CDR3 DNA: TGTGCCAGCAGGGAAATCGGGTTGGGTGGAAACACCATATATTTT. Protein product: CASREIGLGGNTIYF.

The chain employs TRBV29-1 and TRBJ1-5; no clear D. Trimming left V 5 bases short and J 1 base short, with 12 bases between. This CDR3 is built from 14 residues. Germline lookup yields CDR1 SQVTM and CDR2 ANQGSEA. CDR3 DNA sequence: TGCAGCGTTAGAGGGCCGGGGAGCAATCAGCCCCAGCATTTT. Residues: CSVRGPGSNQPQHF.

The rearrangement joins TRBV10-1 to TRBJ2-7, with D perhaps TRBD1 (6 bases). The V and J ends lost 8 bases and 2 bases respectively, with 13 bases between them. Germline V gene data show CDR1 as WNHNN and CDR2 as SYGVQD (reference sequence). CDR3 length equals 13 residues. CDR3 nucleotides: TGCGCCAGCGGAAGGACAGTAGCCTACGAGCAGTACTTC. It is translated as CASGRTVAYEQYF.

V usage is TRBV28 and J usage is TRBJ2-3; D might be TRBD1 (6 bases). CDR1 and CDR2 (germline): MDHEN, SYDVKM. There are 13 residues in the CDR3. Trimming shortened V by 9 bases and J by 4 bases, and 14 bases separated the two germline ends. CDR3 in amino acids: CARQIQGPDTQYF. CDR3 DNA: TGTGCCAGGCAAATACAGGGTCCAGATACGCAGTATTTT.

The rearrangement uses TRBV4-1 and TRBJ2-3, with D hard to call. CDR1 and CDR2 from the germline V gene are MGHRA and YSYEKL. Trimming took 1 base from V and 4 from J, leaving 9 bases between them. The CDR3 covers 14 residues. The DNA of the CDR3 is TGCGCCAGCAGCCAAGTTCTTCCCCCAGATACGCAGTATTTT. Translation: CASSQVLPPDTQYF.

The chain recombines TRBV7-9 with TRBJ2-7; possibly TRBD1 for D (5 bases). The V gene lost 0 bases and the J gene lost 5 bases, with 11 bases spanning the gap. CDR1 is SEHNR, CDR2 FQNEAQ, per germline (reference sequence). The CDR3 spans 14 residues. The CDR3 spells CASSLAREVHEQYF. The CDR3 nucleotides are TGTGCCAGCAGCTTAGCCAGGGAAGTCCACGAGCAGTACTTC. Supplemented by reference TRBV7-9 and TRBJ2-7, the full variable domain reads DTGVSQNPRHKITKRGQNVTFRCDPISEHNRLYWYRQTLGQGPEFLTYFQNEAQLEKSRLLSDRFSAERPKGSFSTLEIQRTEQGDSAMYLCASSLAREVHEQYFGPGTRLTVT.

J is TRBJ2-2 and V is TRBV5-4; 12 nucleotides line up with TRBD2. The CDR3 is 16 residues long. In germline, CDR1 is SGHNT, CDR2 YYREEE (reference sequence). J gave up 2 bases and V 6 bases, and 5 bases lay outside the gene matches. The CDR3 sequence: CASTRTSGANTGELFF. The CDR3 DNA reads TGTGCCAGCACCAGGACTAGCGGGGCAAACACCGGGGAGCTGTTTTTT.

A note on this clone: The same CDR3 arises from other DNA sequences in this sample as well. V gene TRBV7-2 combines with J gene TRBJ1-2; 9 nucleotides line up with TRBD1. Germline CDR1 SGHTA, CDR2 FQGNSA. The CDR3 is made up of 13 amino acids. V shed 1 base, J shed 7 bases, and the junction held 1 base outside the gene matches. CDR3 residues: CASSLDRGLGYTF. For the CDR3, the DNA is TGTGCCAGCAGCTTAGACAGGGGGCTTGGCTACACCTTC.

CDR3 protein: CAISLTGGTSGNTIYF. The CDR3 DNA is TGTGCCATCAGCCTGACAGGGGGGACCTCTGGAAACACCATATATTTT. V and J are TRBV10-3 and TRBJ1-3, with 9 bases lining up with TRBD1. The J segment lost 0 bases and the V segment lost 6 bases, leaving 6 bases of the junction unmatched. CDR3 size: 16 residues. Germline loops: CDR1 ENHRY, CDR2 SYGVKD.

This clone appeared a single time. V gene TRBV7-2 combines with J gene TRBJ2-7, with D maybe TRBD1 (6 bases). The CDR3 consists of 13 residues. Germline CDR1 SGHTA, CDR2 FQGNSA. Trimming cost V 4 bases and J 4 bases, with 11 bases left between them. The CDR3 nucleotides are TGTGCCAGCAGCTCCCGACAGGTGTACGAGCAGTACTTC. Translated: CASSSRQVYEQYF.